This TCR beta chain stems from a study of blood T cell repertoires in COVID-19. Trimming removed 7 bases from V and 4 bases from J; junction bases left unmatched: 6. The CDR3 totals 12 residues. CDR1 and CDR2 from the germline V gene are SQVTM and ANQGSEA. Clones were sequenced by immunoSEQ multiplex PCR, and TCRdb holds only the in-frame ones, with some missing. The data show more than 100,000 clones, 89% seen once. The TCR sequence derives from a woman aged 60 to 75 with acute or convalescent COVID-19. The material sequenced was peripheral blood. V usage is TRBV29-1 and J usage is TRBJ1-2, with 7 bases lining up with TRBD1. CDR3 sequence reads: CSAQQGFYGYTF. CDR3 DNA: TGCAGCGCGCAACAGGGGTTCTATGGCTACACCTTC.